This entry lists 32 T cell receptor beta chains sequenced from one sample in a study of T-cell memory formation after mild COVID-19. TCRdb reprocessed the 5' RACE reads with MiXCR, giving one entry per CDR3 protein. The table records approximately 350,000 distinct CDR3 sequences, over 10% of them present only once. The material sequenced was PBMCs or a T cell subset sorted from them (not recorded which). These receptors originate from a man aged 18 to 35 who had mild COVID-19 (a few samples of this study predate the infection). Cell type and time point are not known.

Details on this clonotype: A read error may account for a junction end that differs from germline. The chain is built from TRBV29-1 and TRBJ2-4, with a tentative D call TRBD2 (5 bases). The CDR3 is made up of 9 amino acids. The germline V gene has CDR1 SQVTM and CDR2 ANQGSEA. The CDR3 DNA sequence: TGCAGCGTTGGAACAGAAACGGGGTTC. It encodes CSVGTETGF.

This clonotype was counted only a few times. The chain combines TRBV28 with TRBJ1-5; D unclear. This CDR3 comprises 14 residues. V was cut by 5 bases and J by 3 bases, with 11 bases left in between. Germline V gene sequence: CDR1 MDHEN, CDR2 SYDVKM. For the CDR3, the DNA is TGTGCCAGCAGTCCCTTCATCGCCAATCAGCCCCAGCATTTT. Translation: CASSPFIANQPQHF.

This clonotype was counted a few times. The chain has TRBV11-2 and TRBJ2-1, with 8 bases aligning to TRBD2. Looked up from germline, CDR1 is SGHAT and CDR2 is FQNNGV. This CDR3 has 15 amino acids. J lost 9 bases, V lost 5 bases, and 12 bases had no gene match. DNA of the CDR3: TGTGCCAGCAGCCCTGCTCGGGGGGGATTTGGTGAGCAGTTCTTC. The encoded protein is CASSPARGGFGEQFF.

The chain employs TRBV9 and TRBJ2-5; 8 bases agree with TRBD1. In germline, CDR1 is SGDLS, CDR2 YYNGEE. The CDR3 sequence is 16 residues long. V shed 3 bases and J 4 bases; nucleotides not matched to a gene: 11. The CDR3 nucleotides are TGTGCCAGCAGCGGACCCCAGGGGGCCGGAGGAGAGACCCAGTACTTC. Protein sequence: CASSGPQGAGGETQYF.

This clonotype was seen a handful of times. V gene TRBV3-1 combines with J gene TRBJ2-2, with 8 bases matching TRBD2. CDR1 LGHDT and CDR2 YNNKEL come from the germline V gene (reference sequence). This CDR3 is built from 16 residues. V was pared by 3 bases and J by 0 bases, with 3 bases of the junction left unmatched. The CDR3 is CASSQELAANTGELFF. CDR3 in DNA: TGTGCCAGCAGCCAGGAACTAGCGGCGAACACCGGGGAGCTGTTTTTT. The entire variable domain, with the rest obtained from reference TRBV3-1 and TRBJ2-2, is as follows: DTAVSQTPKYLVTQMGNDKSIKCEQNLGHDTMYWYKQDSKKFLKIMFSYNNKELIINETVPNRFSPKSPDKAHLNLHINSLELGDSAVYFCASSQELAANTGELFFGEGSRLTVL.

This clonotype was seen ten or more times. The chain joins TRBV7-2 to TRBJ2-7, with D unresolved. The V gene lost 1 base and the J gene lost 2 bases, with 6 bases spanning the gap. The CDR3 consists of 13 residues. Germline CDR1 and CDR2: SGHTA and FQGNSA. For the CDR3, the DNA is TGTGCCAGCAGCTTAGGAATTACCTACGAGCAGTACTTC. Protein sequence: CASSLGITYEQYF.

The J gene is TRBJ1-1, the V gene TRBV5-1; D is unresolved. V was shortened by 7 bases and J by 1 base, with 11 bases between the two germline ends. The V gene's germline CDR1 is SGHRS and CDR2 YFSETQ. CDR3 size: 13 residues. The CDR3 protein is CASHSGGNTEAFF. The DNA of the CDR3 is TGCGCCAGCCATTCGGGCGGGAACACTGAAGCTTTCTTT.

This chain connects TRBV4-3 to TRBJ1-1; TRBD1 matches at 8 bases. Germline loops: CDR1 LGHNA, CDR2 YSLEER. Losses at the gene ends were 1 base for V and 4 bases for J; bases not matched to a gene: 2. The CDR3 runs to 14 residues. CDR3 amino acids: CASSQGQGLTEAFF. As DNA, the CDR3 is TGCGCCAGCAGCCAAGGACAGGGGCTCACTGAAGCTTTCTTT.

This chain connects TRBV5-1 to TRBJ2-3; possibly TRBD2 for D (5 bases). V was pared by 2 bases and J by 0 bases, with 10 bases between. CDR1 SGHRS and CDR2 YFSETQ come from the germline V gene. This CDR3 has 15 residues. The CDR3 nucleotides read TGCGCCAGCAGCTTTCTTAGGACTAGCACAGATACGCAGTATTTT. Its translation: CASSFLRTSTDTQYF.

In DNA, the CDR3 is TGCAGCGTTGAATCCGGGGGGCTACCCCAGTACTTC. Its translation: CSVESGGLPQYF. The gene calls are TRBV29-1 and TRBJ2-5, with a tentative D call TRBD2 (7 bases). V lost 2 bases and J lost 9, with 13 bases in between. In germline, CDR1 is SQVTM, CDR2 ANQGSEA. The CDR3 loop spans 12 amino acids.

This clonotype was seen a few times. This chain uses TRBV25-1 with TRBJ1-6; D gene unclear. The ends were cut back, 2 bases at V and 10 bases at J, with 12 bases in the middle. CDR3 size: 14 residues. Germline CDR1 is MGHDK and CDR2 is SYGVNS. The CDR3 loop is CASSETGIASPLHF. The CDR3 bases are TGTGCCAGCAGTGAAACCGGGATAGCATCACCCCTCCACTTT. Based on the CDR3 plus reference TRBV25-1 and TRBJ1-6, the full variable domain is EADIYQTPRYLVIGTGKKITLECSQTMGHDKMYWYQQDPGMELHLIHYSYGVNSTEKGDLSSESTVSRIRTEHFPLTLESARPSHTSQYLCASSETGIASPLHFGNGTRLTVT.

This clonotype has a handful of counts. This chain joins TRBV27 and TRBJ2-1, with TRBD2 matching over 15 bases. After removal of 5 bases from V and 8 bases from J, the junction contained 7 bases not matched to a gene. CDR1 is MNHEY, CDR2 SMNVEV, per germline (reference sequence). The CDR3 extends over 16 amino acids. DNA for the CDR3: TGTGCCAGCAGTATTACCGGGACTAGCGGGGGGTATGAGCAGTTCTTC. Encoded protein: CASSITGTSGGYEQFF.

The chain couples TRBV4-2 to TRBJ1-1; 10 positions match TRBD1. Germline V lookup: CDR1 LGHNA, CDR2 YNFKEQ. This CDR3 comprises 19 residues. V lost 0 bases, J lost 5 bases, and 15 bases stayed unmatched. CDR3 sequence reads: CASSQEGFRGQGTGTEAFF. The CDR3 nucleotides read TGTGCCAGCAGCCAAGAAGGGTTCCGGGGACAGGGGACGGGTACTGAAGCTTTCTTT.

This clonotype has just a few counts. The chain has TRBV18 and TRBJ2-1; D is ambiguous. The CDR3 is 15 amino acids. The V and J ends lost 0 bases and 2 bases respectively, with 8 bases between them. Looked up from germline, CDR1 is KGHSH and CDR2 is LQKENI. The CDR3 loop reads CASSPPKGPYNEQFF. CDR3 DNA: TGTGCCAGCTCACCACCGAAGGGTCCCTACAATGAGCAGTTCTTC.

V usage is TRBV20-1 and J usage is TRBJ2-3; TRBD2 matches at 9 bases. The CDR3 extends over 14 amino acids. CDR1 is DFQATT, CDR2 SNEGSKA, per germline (reference sequence). Trimming removed 3 bases from V and 2 bases from J; junction bases left unmatched: 3. CDR3 nucleotides: TGCAGTGCTAGGCGGGGGGGCAACACAGATACGCAGTATTTT. It encodes CSARRGGNTDTQYF.

This clonotype was found a few times. V usage is TRBV30 and J usage is TRBJ1-2, with D unclear. Between the trimmed V and J ends, which lost 2 bases and 2 bases, there was a span of 12 bases. The CDR3 covers 14 residues. Per germline, CDR1 GTSNPN and CDR2 SVGIG (reference sequence). The CDR3 region has the DNA TGTGCCTGGAGTATGTTGAAGAGGAACTATGGCTACACCTTC. It encodes CAWSMLKRNYGYTF.

The chain links TRBV27 to TRBJ2-2; no clear D. Germline assignment: CDR1 MNHEY and CDR2 SMNVEV (reference sequence). V was pared by 3 bases and J by 4 bases, with 12 bases between. The length of the CDR3 is 15 residues. For the CDR3, the DNA is TGTGCCAGCAGTTTGCAGACGCCGAGCACCGGGGAGCTGTTTTTT. This encodes CASSLQTPSTGELFF.

CDR3 region: CASARVVGGTIYF. The CDR3 DNA reads as TGTGCCAGCGCCAGGGTTGTCGGGGGTACCATATATTTT. V and J are TRBV2 and TRBJ1-3, with D perhaps TRBD1 (5 bases). Germline assignment: CDR1 SNHLY and CDR2 FYNNEI. This CDR3 is 13 amino acids long. Deletions cut 8 bases from V and 10 bases from J, with 18 bases between.

This clonotype was seen only a few times. This chain connects TRBV9 to TRBJ1-2, with D uncertain. Per germline, CDR1 SGDLS and CDR2 YYNGEE. Deletions cut 0 bases from V and 4 bases from J, with 4 bases between. This CDR3 is 12 amino acids long. DNA of the CDR3: TGTGCCAGCAGCGTAGTCGGCTATGGCTACACCTTC. This gives the protein CASSVVGYGYTF.

This chain uses TRBV7-2 with TRBJ2-3; weak D call: TRBD1 (8 bases). This CDR3 has 16 residues. CDR1 and CDR2 from the germline V gene are SGHTA and FQGNSA. Trimming pared 5 bases from V and 8 bases from J, leaving 23 bases between. CDR3 sequence reads: CASSPTGGDGLGTQYF. The CDR3 DNA reads as TGTGCCAGCAGCCCCACAGGGGGGGATGGGTTAGGTACGCAGTATTTT.

V gene TRBV20-1 combines with J gene TRBJ2-1; 7 bases agree with TRBD2. The length of the CDR3 is 15 residues. V was pared by 3 bases and J by 7 bases, with 12 bases of the junction left unmatched. Looked up from germline, CDR1 is DFQATT and CDR2 is SNEGSKA (reference sequence). The CDR3 DNA follows: TGCAGTGCTAGGGCGGTGGGGACTACCGGTAATGAGCAGTTCTTC. This sequence encodes CSARAVGTTGNEQFF.

The chain recombines TRBV6-1 with TRBJ1-4; D gene unclear. Germline CDR1 MNHNS, CDR2 SASEGT. This CDR3 region has 15 residues. Trimming removed 4 bases at V and 7 bases at J, with 16 bases between. The CDR3 here is CASSGQGSRAEKLFF. The CDR3 nucleotides read TGTGCCAGCAGTGGACAAGGGTCCAGAGCTGAAAAACTGTTTTTT.

This clonotype showed up just a few times. The chain couples TRBV7-9 to TRBJ2-2; D call uncertain. The CDR3 runs 14 residues. The V end lost 4 bases, the J end lost 0 bases, and 6 bases lay between the germline ends. Per the germline V gene, CDR1 is SEHNR and CDR2 is FQNEAQ (reference sequence). DNA for the CDR3: TGTGCCAGCAGCTGGTTCGCGAACACCGGGGAGCTGTTTTTT. This encodes CASSWFANTGELFF.

This chain connects TRBV29-1 to TRBJ2-1, with TRBD2 matching over 7 bases. The germline V gene has CDR1 SQVTM and CDR2 ANQGSEA. Unmatched junction bases numbered 7, after V lost 6 bases and J lost 11 bases. The CDR3 is 11 amino acids. DNA of the CDR3: TGCAGCGTGGGGGGGGTTGGGAAGCAGTTCTTC. Amino acid sequence: CSVGGVGKQFF.

The chain has TRBV20-1 and TRBJ2-5; D call uncertain. The length of the CDR3 is 14 residues. V lost 3 bases to trimming and J lost 5 bases, with 16 bases between them. The germline V gene has CDR1 DFQATT and CDR2 SNEGSKA (reference sequence). The CDR3 DNA reads as TGCAGTGCTAGGGGGTCAAAGTACATGGAGACCCAGTACTTC. It encodes CSARGSKYMETQYF.

This clonotype was observed at least ten times. The chain links TRBV7-7 to TRBJ2-5; 10 bases align to TRBD2. Germline trimming cut 1 base from V and 5 bases from J; bases unmatched to any gene: 4. Germline-derived CDR1 and CDR2 are SSHAT and FNYEAQ (reference sequence). The CDR3 extends over 15 amino acids. The CDR3 here is CASSLGLAGAETQYF. DNA of the CDR3: TGTGCCAGCAGCTTAGGGCTAGCGGGGGCTGAGACCCAGTACTTC.

The chain uses TRBV25-1 and TRBJ1-5, with D unresolved. This CDR3 spans 14 amino acids. The germline V gene encodes CDR1 MGHDK and CDR2 SYGVNS. The V gene lost 3 bases and the J gene lost 6 bases, with 12 bases spanning the gap. CDR3 coding DNA: TGTGCCAGCAGTGATCCAGGTTCGGGTCAGCCCCAGCATTTT. Its protein is CASSDPGSGQPQHF.

This clonotype was found many times. The V and J genes are TRBV6-5 and TRBJ1-4, with TRBD1 matching 8 bases. V gave up 6 bases and J gave up 8 bases; unmatched junction bases: 8. This CDR3 spans 14 amino acids. Looked up from germline, CDR1 is MNHEY and CDR2 is SVGAGI. The CDR3 nucleotides read TGTGCCAGCAGCTACGGACAGGGCGGCGAAAAACTGTTTTTT. Translation: CASSYGQGGEKLFF.

Ten or more counts support this clonotype. The V call is TRBV15, the J call TRBJ2-1, with TRBD1 matching over 7 bases. After removal of 5 bases from V and 8 bases from J, the junction contained 9 bases not matched to a gene. CDR1 and CDR2 from the germline V gene are LNHNV and YYDKDF (reference sequence). The CDR3 sequence is 14 residues long. CDR3 nucleotide sequence: TGTGCCACCAGCCCGACAGGGCTGGCCCATGAGCAGTTCTTC. Protein sequence: CATSPTGLAHEQFF.

This sequence joins TRBV5-6 and TRBJ2-7, with D tentatively TRBD2 (5 bases). This CDR3 comprises 14 residues. CDR1 is SGHDT and CDR2 is YYEEEE in the germline V gene. Trimming shortened V by 3 bases and J by 3 bases, and 13 bases separated the two germline ends. DNA for the CDR3: TGTGCCAGCAGCTCGATTGAGGGTTACTACGAGCAGTACTTC. It is translated as CASSSIEGYYEQYF.

Many counts were recorded for this clonotype. The rearrangement uses TRBV5-1 and TRBJ1-1; a weak D match, TRBD1 (6 bases). The germline V and J ends were trimmed by 5 bases and 1 base, with 12 bases remaining between them. From germline, CDR1 is SGHRS and CDR2 YFSETQ. The CDR3 is made up of 14 amino acids. The CDR3 sequence is CASRAGHQNTEAFF. In DNA form, the CDR3 reads TGCGCCAGCAGGGCGGGACACCAGAACACTGAAGCTTTCTTT. Filled out from reference TRBV5-1 and TRBJ1-1, the complete variable domain reads KAGVTQTPRYLIKTRGQQVTLSCSPISGHRSVSWYQQTPGQGLQFLFEYFSETQRNKGNFPGRFSGRQFSNSRSEMNVSTLELGDSALYLCASRAGHQNTEAFFGQGTRLTVV.

The chain joins TRBV13 to TRBJ2-5; 8 bases line up with TRBD2. CDR1 is PRHDT and CDR2 is FYEKMQ in the germline V gene (reference sequence). V lost 3 bases and J lost 1; bases outside the gene matches: 4. This CDR3 region has 15 residues. CDR3: CASSFRGGGQETQYF. CDR3 DNA: TGTGCCAGCAGCTTCCGGGGGGGCGGCCAAGAGACCCAGTACTTC. The whole variable domain, remainder taken from reference TRBV13 and TRBJ2-5, is AAGVIQSPRHLIKEKRETATLKCYPIPRHDTVYWYQQGPGQDPQFLISFYEKMQSDKGSIPDRFSAQQFSDYHSELNMSSLELGDSALYFCASSFRGGGQETQYFGPGTRLLVL.